Each of the 16 T cell receptor beta chains below was sequenced from the same sample in a study of T cell repertoires in cytomegalovirus infection. Antigens for these TCRs are unknown. From the reads, TCRdb called clonotypes with MiXCR, one entry per CDR3 protein. This table has roughly 570,000 distinct CDR3 sequences, roughly 42% appearing once. The sequencing used cultured PBMCs, collected from culture after CMV antigen stimulation. Source of these receptors: a human donor in good health (CMV status not recorded). Some clones in this sample may be carry-over from other donors' samples.

The V call is TRBV19, the J call TRBJ2-3; 8 bases line up with TRBD2. This CDR3 region has 13 residues. V lost 7 bases, J lost 2 bases, and 2 bases stayed unmatched. Germline V gene data show CDR1 as LNHDA and CDR2 as SQIVND (reference sequence). The CDR3 reads CASTSGYTDTQYF. The CDR3 coding sequence is TGTGCCAGTACTAGCGGGTACACAGATACGCAGTATTTT.

The V and J genes are TRBV20-1 and TRBJ2-7; TRBD2 might be the D (6 bases). Germline V gives CDR1 DFQATT, CDR2 SNEGSKA (reference sequence). Trimming shortened V by 5 bases and J by 6 bases, and 14 bases separated the two germline ends. This CDR3 is 12 amino acids long. DNA for the CDR3: TGCAGTGCTGTGGCGGGACCCGCCGAGCAGTACTTC. Protein product: CSAVAGPAEQYF.

The rearrangement joins TRBV7-2 to TRBJ2-3; possibly TRBD2 for D (5 bases). Germline V gene lookup returns CDR1 SGHTA and CDR2 FQGNSA. This CDR3 spans 16 amino acids. V was pared by 6 bases and J by 0 bases, with 16 bases between. Written as DNA, the CDR3 is TGTGCCAGCAGTAGACCGGGGAGTCCAAGCACAGATACGCAGTATTTT. As protein: CASSRPGSPSTDTQYF. Full variable domain (remainder filled in from reference TRBV7-2 and TRBJ2-3): GAGVSQSPSNKVTEKGKDVELRCDPISGHTALYWYRQSLGQGLEFLIYFQGNSAPDKSGLPSDRFSAERTGGSVSTLTIQRTQQEDSAVYLCASSRPGSPSTDTQYFGPGTRLTVL.

This clonotype was detected only a few times. This rearrangement joins TRBV27 to TRBJ2-7; D possibly uses TRBD1 or TRBD2 (5 bases each). Germline CDR1 and CDR2: MNHEY and SMNVEV (reference sequence). Trimming pared 8 bases from V and 3 bases from J, leaving 14 bases between. This CDR3 is built from 13 residues. CDR3 sequence: CASGPARGYEQYF. CDR3 nucleotides: TGTGCCAGCGGGCCAGCGAGGGGCTACGAGCAGTACTTC.

V is TRBV27 and J is TRBJ2-7; D is unresolved. Germline lookup yields CDR1 MNHEY and CDR2 SMNVEV (reference sequence). The V end was cut by 7 bases, the J end by 0 bases, with 10 bases between. This CDR3 is 13 amino acids long. CDR3 protein: CASIGLPSYEQYF. The CDR3 DNA is TGTGCCAGCATCGGGCTCCCCTCCTACGAGCAGTACTTC.

The rearrangement links TRBV12-5 to TRBJ2-7, with 12 bases identical to TRBD1. CDR1 LGHNT and CDR2 FRNRAP come from the germline V gene. Trimming at V came to 6 bases and at J to 6 bases, leaving 6 bases not matched to a gene. CDR3 length: 14 residues. The CDR3 region is CASGPGQGAGEQYF. The CDR3 region has the DNA TGTGCTAGTGGACCGGGACAGGGGGCCGGCGAGCAGTACTTC.

The V gene is TRBV7-9, the J gene TRBJ2-1, with 14 nucleotides matching TRBD2. Per germline, CDR1 SEHNR and CDR2 FQNEAQ (reference sequence). This CDR3 contains 16 residues. J gave up 6 bases and V 5 bases, and 6 bases lay outside the gene matches. This CDR3 reads CASSPMGLAGVNEQFF. In nucleotides, the CDR3 is TGTGCCAGCAGCCCGATGGGACTAGCGGGGGTCAATGAGCAGTTCTTC.

The V and J genes are TRBV7-6 and TRBJ2-5; D unclear. The CDR3 has 14 residues. Looked up from germline, CDR1 is SGHVS and CDR2 is FNYEAQ. V lost 5 bases to trimming and J lost 1 base, with 11 bases between them. Written as DNA, the CDR3 is TGTGCCAGCAGCCAGCCAGAATTCCAAGAGACCCAGTACTTC. It translates to CASSQPEFQETQYF.

This chain joins TRBV7-8 and TRBJ2-7; D gene ambiguous. The CDR3 covers 14 residues. Germline CDR1 and CDR2: SGHVS and FQNEAQ. Trimming cost V 0 bases and J 3 bases, with 9 bases left between them. The CDR3 bases are TGTGCCAGCAGCTTAGCGCGGTATAGCTACGAGCAGTACTTC. This codes for CASSLARYSYEQYF.

Of note for this clonotype: Its ends do not fully match the called genes, so a read error is possible. The chain couples TRBV7-2 to TRBJ1-3; D unclear. CDR1 is SGHTA and CDR2 is FQGNSA in the germline V gene. The CDR3 contains 14 residues. The CDR3 sequence is CASRLKGSGNTIYF. The DNA of the CDR3 is TGTGCCAGCCGCTTAAAGGGTTCGGGAAACACCATATATTTT. Supplemented by reference TRBV7-2 and TRBJ1-3, the full variable domain reads GAGVSQSPSNKVTEKGKDVELRCDPISGHTALYWYRQSLGQGLEFLIYFQGNSAPDKSGLPSDRFSAERTGGSVSTLTIQRTQQEDSAVYLCASRLKGSGNTIYFGEGSWLTVV.

The rearrangement uses TRBV20-1 and TRBJ1-1; a possible D gene is TRBD1 (5 bases). This CDR3 has 14 amino acids. V was pared by 0 bases and J by 0 bases, with 8 bases between. CDR1 is DFQATT, CDR2 SNEGSKA, per germline (reference sequence). CDR3 sequence (DNA): TGCAGTGCTAGAGATGAGGGGCTGAACACTGAAGCTTTCTTT. It specifies CSARDEGLNTEAFF.

The V gene is TRBV7-8, the J gene TRBJ1-2, with D uncertain. Germline V gives CDR1 SGHVS, CDR2 FQNEAQ. Trimming took off 5 bases at V and 10 bases at J, with 20 bases between the two ends. The CDR3 contains 14 residues. CDR3 protein: CASSTPSPKRYYTF. DNA of the CDR3: TGTGCCAGCAGCACCCCCTCCCCCAAACGATACTACACCTTC.

This clonotype has just a few counts. The V call is TRBV2, the J call TRBJ2-1; the match to TRBD2 covers 16 bases. The CDR3 length is 18 residues. The V and J ends lost 1 base and 9 bases, in that order; junction bases with no gene match: 9. Germline V gene sequence: CDR1 SNHLY, CDR2 FYNNEI. CDR3 amino acids: CASSEVGTSGGVMIEQFF. The CDR3, as DNA: TGTGCCAGCAGTGAAGTTGGGACTAGCGGGGGGGTCATGATTGAGCAGTTCTTC.

The chain carries TRBV7-8 and TRBJ2-1, with D uncertain. Germline V lookup: CDR1 SGHVS, CDR2 FQNEAQ. The ends were cut back, 5 bases at V and 12 bases at J, with 14 bases in the middle. The CDR3 spans 12 residues. CDR3 region: CASSTRAYLQFF. CDR3 nucleotides: TGTGCCAGCAGCACCCGGGCCTACTTGCAGTTCTTC.

The chain carries TRBV6-5 and TRBJ2-2; TRBD2 matches at 9 bases. The CDR3 has 15 residues. V dropped 2 bases and J dropped 7; count of bases not matched to a gene: 5. CDR1 is MNHEY, CDR2 SVGAGI, per germline. The CDR3 coding sequence is TGTGCCAGCAGTTACCGTAGCGGGGGTGGCGGGGAGCTGTTTTTT. This encodes CASSYRSGGGGELFF.

This chain links TRBV30 with TRBJ1-1, with 7 positions matching TRBD1. With V trimmed by 2 bases and J by 4 bases, 4 bases remained unmatched. This CDR3 region has 13 residues. The V gene's germline CDR1 is GTSNPN and CDR2 SVGIG (reference sequence). The CDR3 region is CAWSLYRGTEAFF. DNA of the CDR3: TGTGCCTGGAGTTTATACAGGGGCACTGAAGCTTTCTTT.